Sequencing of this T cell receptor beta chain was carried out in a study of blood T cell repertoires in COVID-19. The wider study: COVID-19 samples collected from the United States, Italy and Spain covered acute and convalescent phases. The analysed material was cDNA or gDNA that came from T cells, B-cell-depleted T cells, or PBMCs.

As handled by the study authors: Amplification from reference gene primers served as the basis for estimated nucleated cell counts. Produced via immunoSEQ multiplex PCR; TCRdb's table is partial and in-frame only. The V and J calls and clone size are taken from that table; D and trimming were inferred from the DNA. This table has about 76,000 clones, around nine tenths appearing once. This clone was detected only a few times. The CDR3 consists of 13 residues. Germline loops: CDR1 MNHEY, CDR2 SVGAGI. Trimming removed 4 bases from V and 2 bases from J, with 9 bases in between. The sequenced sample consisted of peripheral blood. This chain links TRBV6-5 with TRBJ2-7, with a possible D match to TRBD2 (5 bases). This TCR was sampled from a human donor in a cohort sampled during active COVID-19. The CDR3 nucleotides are TGTGCCAGCAGTTTCCCCGGGACCTACGAGCAGTACTTC. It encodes CASSFPGTYEQYF.